Below are 30 T cell receptor beta chains sequenced from a single sample in a study of vaccination effects on CD4 cells after COVID-19. Method: immunoSEQ multiplex PCR; TCRdb's copy keeps in-frame clones and lacks some. The sample consists of about 13,000 clones, around 73% of them appearing once. Their recognized antigens are unknown. Antigen-specific CD4+ T cells were first expanded with viral peptide pools by the ViraFEST assay and only then sequenced. Cells that had been cultured for less than 13 days were the source of isolated CD4+ T cells. The person had a PCR-confirmed SARS-CoV-2 infection during March to December 2020. Two-dose BNT162b2 or mRNA-1273 vaccination was given to participants. The sequencing here drew on CD4+ T cells from PBMCs cultured with HCoV-NL63 spike peptides, taken after COVID-19 vaccination. The source is a human donor who had a prior SARS-CoV-2 infection.

The chain carries TRBV6-5 and TRBJ2-1, with D hard to call. V dropped 5 bases and J dropped 0 bases, with 11 bases sitting between them. Germline-derived CDR1 and CDR2 are MNHEY and SVGAGI. CDR3 length equals 15 residues. In DNA form, the CDR3 reads TGTGCCAGCAGTACAAACAGAGTCTCCTACAATGAGCAGTTCTTC. It translates to CASSTNRVSYNEQFF.

The V gene is TRBV7-9, the J gene TRBJ1-3, with 8 positions matching TRBD1. V lost 5 bases and J lost 0; bases outside the gene matches: 9. CDR3 length equals 17 residues. CDR1 is SEHNR and CDR2 is FQNEAQ in the germline V gene (reference sequence). CDR3: CASSPRTGSTSGNTIYF. In DNA, the CDR3 is TGTGCCAGCAGCCCTCGGACAGGGTCCACCTCTGGAAACACCATATATTTT.

The chain couples TRBV7-3 to TRBJ2-3; 12 positions agree with TRBD2. CDR1 and CDR2 (germline): SGHTA, FQGTGA. The CDR3 has 17 amino acids. The ends lost 1 base at V and 1 base at J; junction bases unmatched: 3. The CDR3 sequence: CASSLRTSGVGTDTQYF. The CDR3 DNA is TGTGCCAGCAGCTTAAGGACTAGCGGGGTTGGCACAGATACGCAGTATTTT.

This clone was seen once. The chain recombines TRBV5-1 with TRBJ2-5; D call uncertain. V was pared by 4 bases and J by 4 bases, with 5 bases between. Germline CDR1 SGHRS, CDR2 YFSETQ. CDR3 length: 11 amino acids. The CDR3 loop reads CASSLRETQYF. CDR3 sequence (DNA): TGCGCCAGCAGCCTTCGAGAGACCCAGTACTTC.

The chain couples TRBV9 to TRBJ1-2; no reliable D call. V was cut by 0 bases and J by 5 bases, with 8 bases left in between. CDR1 SGDLS and CDR2 YYNGEE come from the germline V gene. The length of the CDR3 is 13 residues. DNA for the CDR3: TGTGCCAGCAGCGTAGGGGCTAGGTATGGCTACACCTTC. It codes for CASSVGARYGYTF. Supplemented by reference TRBV9 and TRBJ1-2, the full variable domain reads DSGVTQTPKHLITATGQRVTLRCSPRSGDLSVYWYQQSLDQGLQFLIQYYNGEERAKGNILERFSAQQFPDLHSELNLSSLELGDSALYFCASSVGARYGYTFGSGTRLTVV.

As concerns this clone: An end of the junction differs from the germline gene, which may be a read error. The genes are TRBV7-9 and TRBJ2-7; 7 bases line up with TRBD1. The CDR3 loop spans 12 amino acids. Germline CDR1 is SEHNR and CDR2 is FQNEAQ (reference sequence). CDR3 nucleotides: TGTGCCAGCAGCACCCCGACAGGGTTACCCAACTTC. Translating gives CASSTPTGLPNF. Supplemented by reference TRBV7-9 and TRBJ2-7, the full variable domain reads DTGVSQNPRHKITKRGQNVTFRCDPISEHNRLYWYRQTLGQGPEFLTYFQNEAQLEKSRLLSDRFSAERPKGSFSTLEIQRTEQGDSAMYLCASSTPTGLPNFGPGTRLTVT.

J is TRBJ2-1 and V is TRBV19, with 8 bases fitting TRBD1. The germline V gene encodes CDR1 LNHDA and CDR2 SQIVND (reference sequence). The CDR3 runs 17 residues. V lost 5 bases to trimming and J lost 5 bases; unmatched junction nucleotides: 14. In DNA, the CDR3 is TGTGCCAGTAGTCAGGGACAGGTAGTTTTCCAAAACAATGAGCAGTTCTTC. Residues: CASSQGQVVFQNNEQFF.

This sequence joins TRBV7-2 and TRBJ1-2; 8 bases fit TRBD1. The CDR3 runs to 15 residues. Germline V CDR1 and CDR2: SGHTA, FQGNSA. J was trimmed by 4 bases and V by 2 bases; bases with no gene match: 6. CDR3 amino acids: CASSLSAGGVYGYTF. The CDR3 DNA reads as TGTGCCAGCAGCTTATCGGCAGGGGGCGTCTATGGCTACACCTTC.

The J gene is TRBJ1-1, the V gene TRBV18; D is unclear. This CDR3 spans 13 amino acids. V shed 6 bases and J shed 0 bases, with 8 bases lying between them. Germline V lookup: CDR1 KGHSH, CDR2 LQKENI. CDR3 loop: CASSPRMNTEAFF. CDR3 coding DNA: TGTGCCAGCTCCCCAAGAATGAACACTGAAGCTTTCTTT.

V and J are TRBV9 and TRBJ2-7; the match to TRBD2 covers 8 bases. This CDR3 has 13 amino acids. V shed 1 base, J shed 5 bases, and the junction held 2 bases outside the gene matches. From germline, CDR1 is SGDLS and CDR2 YYNGEE. The chain's CDR3 is CASSVTSGDEQYF. CDR3 DNA: TGTGCCAGCAGCGTAACTAGCGGAGACGAGCAGTACTTC.

The gene calls are TRBV2 and TRBJ2-5; D is unclear. CDR1 is SNHLY, CDR2 FYNNEI, per germline. V lost 7 bases to trimming and J lost 7 bases, with 13 bases between them. The CDR3 extends over 12 amino acids. The CDR3 here is CASNQLLGTQYF. DNA for the CDR3: TGTGCCAGCAATCAATTGCTGGGGACCCAGTACTTC.

This clone is a singleton in its sample. V usage is TRBV7-2 and J usage is TRBJ2-1, with a weak D call TRBD2 (6 bases). CDR1 SGHTA and CDR2 FQGNSA come from the germline V gene. The CDR3 extends over 15 amino acids. Between the trimmed V and J ends, which lost 6 bases and 7 bases, there was a span of 19 bases. The CDR3 DNA reads TGTGCCAGCAGTTCAACGGGGGTATATAGGAATGAGCAGTTCTTC. Protein sequence: CASSSTGVYRNEQFF.

The J gene is TRBJ2-5, the V gene TRBV13; D may be TRBD1 (6 bases). Trimming cost V 3 bases and J 6 bases, with 11 bases left between them. The CDR3 contains 13 residues. The germline gives CDR1 PRHDT, CDR2 FYEKMQ (reference sequence). The CDR3 coding sequence is TGTGCCAGCAGCTTTTGGGGGCTGAAGACCCAGTACTTC. This gives the protein CASSFWGLKTQYF.

The V gene is TRBV6-5, the J gene TRBJ2-3; 9 nucleotides align to TRBD2. The germline V gene encodes CDR1 MNHEY and CDR2 SVGAGI. V lost 6 bases to trimming and J lost 7 bases; unmatched junction nucleotides: 8. The length of the CDR3 is 14 residues. DNA for the CDR3: TGTGCCAGCAGCCTAGCGGGACGGGGGTATACGCAGTATTTT. The encoded protein is CASSLAGRGYTQYF.

The chain combines TRBV18 with TRBJ2-7, with D tentatively TRBD1 (6 bases). The CDR3 is made up of 13 amino acids. Germline loops: CDR1 KGHSH, CDR2 LQKENI. Deletions cut 5 bases from V and 2 bases from J, with 10 bases between. CDR3 nucleotides: TGTGCCAGCTCAGGGACATACCCCTACGAGCAGTACTTC. Protein product: CASSGTYPYEQYF.

V and J are TRBV11-3 and TRBJ2-1; D perhaps matches TRBD2 (5 bases). The V end lost 3 bases, the J end lost 7 bases, and 13 bases lay between the germline ends. CDR1 and CDR2 (germline): SGHNT, YENEEA. This CDR3 has 14 amino acids. The CDR3 DNA reads TGTGCCAGCAGCTTTGTAGCGTACTTAAATGAGCAGTTCTTC. Translating gives CASSFVAYLNEQFF. Drawing the rest from reference TRBV11-3 and TRBJ2-1, the complete variable domain is EAGVVQSPRYKIIEKKQPVAFWCNPISGHNTLYWYLQNLGQGPELLIRYENEEAVDDSQLPKDRFSAERLKGVDSTLKIQPAELGDSAVYLCASSFVAYLNEQFFGPGTRLTVL.

The chain employs TRBV18 and TRBJ1-1, with D unresolved. The germline gives CDR1 KGHSH, CDR2 LQKENI. This CDR3 is 14 amino acids long. The V and J ends lost 3 bases and 1 base respectively, with 9 bases between them. Here the CDR3 reads CASSPYGGNTEAFF. In DNA, the CDR3 is TGTGCCAGCTCACCTTATGGTGGGAACACTGAAGCTTTCTTT.

V is TRBV7-8 and J is TRBJ2-3; TRBD2 is a possible D gene (5 bases). This CDR3 contains 15 residues. The V end was cut by 5 bases, the J end by 4 bases, with 16 bases between. Germline loops: CDR1 SGHVS, CDR2 FQNEAQ. The CDR3 coding sequence is TGTGCCAGCAGCAGAGACATTCAGAGGGCAGATACGCAGTATTTT. Translating gives CASSRDIQRADTQYF. The complete variable domain, with remaining parts taken from reference TRBV7-8 and TRBJ2-3, reads GAGVSQSPRYKVAKRGQDVALRCDPISGHVSLFWYQQALGQGPEFLTYFQNEAQLDKSGLPSDRFFAERPEGSVSTLKIQRTQQEDSAVYLCASSRDIQRADTQYFGPGTRLTVL.

The chain has TRBV11-3 and TRBJ2-5; no firm D call. Germline V gene data show CDR1 as SGHNT and CDR2 as YENEEA. There are 11 residues in the CDR3. V was cut by 3 bases and J by 5 bases, with 4 bases left in between. Here the CDR3 reads CASSFQETQYF. The CDR3 DNA reads TGTGCCAGCAGCTTTCAGGAGACCCAGTACTTC.

J is TRBJ2-4 and V is TRBV27, with 12 bases lining up with TRBD2. Trimming cost V 4 bases and J 3 bases; bases outside gene matches: 7. The CDR3 loop spans 17 amino acids. Germline CDR1 MNHEY, CDR2 SMNVEV (reference sequence). CDR3 in amino acids: CASSYLAGGLFKNIQYF. As DNA, the CDR3 is TGTGCCAGCAGTTACCTAGCGGGGGGGCTTTTCAAAAACATTCAGTACTTC.

The rearrangement joins TRBV2 to TRBJ1-4; 10 bases are a match to TRBD1. Germline V gene data show CDR1 as SNHLY and CDR2 as FYNNEI. V shed 6 bases, J shed 8 bases, and the junction held 6 bases outside the gene matches. The CDR3 totals 14 residues. The CDR3 DNA follows: TGTGCCAGCAGCGTAGACAGGGGGCGGGAAAAACTGTTTTTT. It is translated as CASSVDRGREKLFF.

CDR3 DNA sequence: TGTGCCAGCAGTTCGGGGTTTTGGCCGTCAGTTTACGAGCAGTACTTC. It yields the protein CASSSGFWPSVYEQYF. The chain employs TRBV6-2 or TRBV6-3 and TRBJ2-7; possibly TRBD2 for D (5 bases). Germline V gene sequence: CDR1 MNHEY, CDR2 SVGEGT. This CDR3 has 16 residues. Between the trimmed V and J ends, which lost 4 bases and 4 bases, there was a span of 20 bases.

The V gene is TRBV19, the J gene TRBJ1-2; D remains ambiguous. Germline-derived CDR1 and CDR2 are LNHDA and SQIVND (reference sequence). CDR3 size: 14 residues. Deletions cut 2 bases from V and 0 bases from J, with 7 bases between. CDR3 amino acids: CASSILVANYGYTF. CDR3 coding DNA: TGTGCCAGTAGTATACTGGTCGCTAACTATGGCTACACCTTC.

This clone has only a few counts. The rearrangement links TRBV6-4 to TRBJ2-3, with a weak D call TRBD2 (5 bases). The CDR3 runs 15 residues. Germline CDR1 reads MRHNA; CDR2 reads SNTAGT. The ends were cut back, 5 bases at V and 4 bases at J, with 16 bases in the middle. The CDR3 DNA is TGTGCCAGCAGTCAGCTACCCGAGGGTCCAGATACGCAGTATTTT. The encoded protein is CASSQLPEGPDTQYF.

The chain joins TRBV2 to TRBJ1-2, with no clear D. Germline V gives CDR1 SNHLY, CDR2 FYNNEI. V shed 5 bases and J shed 1 base, with 8 bases lying between them. CDR3 length: 13 amino acids. DNA of the CDR3: TGTGCCAGCAGTAGTCCCAATAACTATGGCTACACCTTC. Protein: CASSSPNNYGYTF.

Here the CDR3 reads CASSLIRHHGYTF. The CDR3 nucleotides read TGTGCCAGCAGTTTGATCAGGCACCATGGCTACACCTTC. V usage is TRBV12-3 or TRBV12-4 and J usage is TRBJ1-2; D not certain. Between the trimmed V and J ends, which lost 3 bases and 6 bases, there was a span of 11 bases. The CDR3 totals 13 residues.

This chain joins TRBV2 and TRBJ1-2; unclear D gene. With 4 bases removed from V and 5 bases from J, the gap between germline ends came to 11 bases. CDR3 size: 13 residues. Germline V gene sequence: CDR1 SNHLY, CDR2 FYNNEI. The CDR3 region has the DNA TGTGCCAGCAGTGGAATCCTAGATTATGGCTACACCTTC. Its protein is CASSGILDYGYTF.

The rearrangement links TRBV5-1 to TRBJ2-5, with a weak D call TRBD1 (6 bases). Trimming stripped 4 bases from V and 4 bases from J, with 11 bases between. Looked up from germline, CDR1 is SGHRS and CDR2 is YFSETQ. The CDR3 loop spans 13 amino acids. The CDR3 here is CASSDTGIETQYF. CDR3 coding DNA: TGCGCCAGCAGCGATACAGGGATAGAGACCCAGTACTTC.

This chain joins TRBV6-2 or TRBV6-3 and TRBJ1-2, with 7 bases that match TRBD1. V dropped 6 bases and J dropped 4; count of bases not matched to a gene: 8. This CDR3 has 14 residues. Germline V lookup: CDR1 MNHEY, CDR2 SVGEGT. Here the CDR3 reads CASSRTGVGYGYTF. CDR3 nucleotides: TGTGCCAGCAGCCGCACAGGGGTCGGCTATGGCTACACCTTC.

V usage is TRBV7-2 and J usage is TRBJ2-7; the match to TRBD1 covers 8 bases. J was trimmed by 3 bases and V by 2 bases; bases with no gene match: 9. The germline V gene has CDR1 SGHTA and CDR2 FQGNSA. The CDR3 has 16 residues. The chain's CDR3 is CASSLRVQGARYEQYF. Here the CDR3 DNA reads TGTGCCAGCAGCTTACGGGTGCAGGGGGCGCGCTACGAGCAGTACTTC.